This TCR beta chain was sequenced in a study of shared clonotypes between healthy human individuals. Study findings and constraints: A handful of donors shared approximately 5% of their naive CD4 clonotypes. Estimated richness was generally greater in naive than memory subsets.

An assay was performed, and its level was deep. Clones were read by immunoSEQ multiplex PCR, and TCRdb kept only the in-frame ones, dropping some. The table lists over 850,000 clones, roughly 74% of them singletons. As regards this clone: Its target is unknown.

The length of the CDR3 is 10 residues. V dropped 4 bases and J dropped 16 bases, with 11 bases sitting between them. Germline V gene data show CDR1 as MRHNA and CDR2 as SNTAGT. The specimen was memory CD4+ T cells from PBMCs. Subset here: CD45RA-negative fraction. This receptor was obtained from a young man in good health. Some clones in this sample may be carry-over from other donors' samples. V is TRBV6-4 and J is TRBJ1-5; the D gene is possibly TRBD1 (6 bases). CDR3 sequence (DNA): TGTGCCAGCAGTGGACAGGCAGAACATTTT. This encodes CASSGQAEHF.